One sample yielded the 6 T cell receptor beta chains listed below, sequenced in a study of molecular identifiers for immune sequencing clone quantification. A single record per CDR3 protein comes from TCRdb applying MiXCR to the PCR reads. The data hold under 350,000 distinct CDR3 sequences, with about 22% observed a single time. The sample taken for sequencing was naive CD8+ T cells from blood, with Jurkat cell RNA spiked in. Subset meaning: FACS-sorted CD8+CD4-CCR7+CD45RA+ naive T cells. These receptors were obtained from a human donor in good health. Some libraries in this study had Jurkat cell RNA spiked in.

This rearrangement joins TRBV29-1 to TRBJ2-3; 8 bases are shared with TRBD1. The CDR3 is 13 residues long. The germline V gene encodes CDR1 SQVTM and CDR2 ANQGSEA. The V gene end was trimmed by 7 bases and the J gene end by 4 bases; junction bases not matched to a gene: 7. CDR3 residues: CSAHVQGADTQYF. The CDR3 DNA reads TGCAGCGCCCACGTACAGGGGGCAGATACGCAGTATTTT.

The chain employs TRBV19 and TRBJ1-5; no definite D call. Germline V CDR1 and CDR2: LNHDA, SQIVND (reference sequence). The CDR3 is 15 amino acids. Trimming removed 9 bases at V and 0 bases at J, with 15 bases between. CDR3 DNA: TGTGCCAGCATTCCAGGAGGGCGTAGCAATCAGCCCCAGCATTTT. The encoded protein is CASIPGGRSNQPQHF.

The chain employs TRBV30 and TRBJ2-7, with no clear D. The CDR3 length is 11 residues. The ends were cut back, 2 bases at V and 7 bases at J, with 9 bases in the middle. The germline gives CDR1 GTSNPN, CDR2 SVGIG (reference sequence). CDR3 amino acids: CAWSSTGEQYF. CDR3 in DNA: TGTGCCTGGAGTAGTACGGGTGAGCAGTACTTC.

V usage is TRBV6-1 and J usage is TRBJ2-7; no firm D call. The V end lost 6 bases, the J end lost 0 bases, and 12 bases lay between the germline ends. CDR3 length: 14 residues. Looked up from germline, CDR1 is MNHNS and CDR2 is SASEGT. CDR3 amino acids: CASRPRDNSYEQYF. In DNA, the CDR3 is TGTGCCAGCAGGCCCAGAGACAACTCCTACGAGCAGTACTTC.

This clonotype was picked up many times. This chain joins TRBV7-6 and TRBJ2-5; 7 bases map to TRBD1. This CDR3 contains 15 residues. J gave up 3 bases and V 5 bases, and 9 bases lay outside the gene matches. Germline CDR1 reads SGHVS; CDR2 reads FNYEAQ. The CDR3 spells CASSRTPGTEETQYF. DNA of the CDR3: TGTGCCAGCAGCCGAACCCCCGGGACAGAAGAGACCCAGTACTTC.

This clonotype was counted ten times or more. V usage is TRBV5-5 and J usage is TRBJ2-3, with a tentative D call TRBD1 (9 bases). Germline loops: CDR1 SGHKS, CDR2 YYEKEE (reference sequence). V lost 0 bases, J lost 2 bases, and 16 bases lay in between. The CDR3 length is 17 residues. CDR3 nucleotide sequence: TGTGCCAGCAGCTTGGGGCGGGGGGACAGGGACACAGATACGCAGTATTTT. It encodes CASSLGRGDRDTDTQYF.